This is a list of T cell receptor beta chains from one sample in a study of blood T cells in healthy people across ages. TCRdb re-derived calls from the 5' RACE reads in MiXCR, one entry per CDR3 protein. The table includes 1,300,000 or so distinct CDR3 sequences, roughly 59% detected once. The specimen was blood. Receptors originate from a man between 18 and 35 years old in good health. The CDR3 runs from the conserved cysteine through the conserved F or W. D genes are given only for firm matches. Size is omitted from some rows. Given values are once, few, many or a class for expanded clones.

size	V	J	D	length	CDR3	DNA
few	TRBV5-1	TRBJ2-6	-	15	CASSYYRSGANVLTF	TGCGCCAGCAGTTACTATCGCTCTGGGGCCAACGTCCTGACTTTC
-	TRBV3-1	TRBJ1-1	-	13	CASSHLGWTEAFF	TGTGCCAGCAGCCACTTGGGGTGGACTGAAGCTTTCTTT
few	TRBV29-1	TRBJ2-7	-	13	CSVSYGSIDEQYF	TGCAGCGTTTCGTACGGGAGTATCGACGAGCAGTACTTC
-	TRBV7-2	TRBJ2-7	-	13	CASSLYNDYEQYF	TGTGCCAGCAGCCTTTACAATGACTACGAGCAGTACTTC
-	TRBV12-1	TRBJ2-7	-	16	CASTFGGQSHTDEQYF	TGTGCCAGCACCTTTGGGGGTCAATCCCATACCGACGAGCAGTACTTC
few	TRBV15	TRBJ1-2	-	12	CATSGGSYGYTF	TGTGCCACCAGCGGGGGCAGCTATGGCTACACCTTC
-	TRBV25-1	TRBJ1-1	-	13	CASRRRGYPEAFF	TGTGCCAGCAGGAGAAGGGGGTATCCTGAAGCTTTCTTT
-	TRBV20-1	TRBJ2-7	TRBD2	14	CSARASGGAYEQYF	TGCAGTGCTAGAGCCAGCGGGGGGGCCTACGAGCAGTACTTC
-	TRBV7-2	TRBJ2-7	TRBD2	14	CASSFGRSPYEQYF	TGTGCCAGCAGCTTCGGGAGGAGTCCCTACGAGCAGTACTTC
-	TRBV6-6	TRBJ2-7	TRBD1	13	CASSWDRVVEQYF	TGTGCCAGCAGCTGGGACAGGGTGGTCGAGCAGTACTTC
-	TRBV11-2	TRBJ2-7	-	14	CASSLQRCVGEQYF	TGTGCCAGCAGCCTTCAAAGATGTGTTGGCGAGCAGTACTTC
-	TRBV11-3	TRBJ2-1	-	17	CASSSDSLGLSSNEQFF	TGTGCCAGCAGCTCCGATTCCTTAGGACTAAGTTCCAATGAGCAGTTCTTC
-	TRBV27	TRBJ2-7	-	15	CASSLRAEDPYEQYF	TGTGCCAGCAGCTTGCGAGCAGAAGATCCCTACGAGCAGTACTTC
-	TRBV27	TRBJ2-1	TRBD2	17	CASSGHRTSGSLNEQFF	TGTGCCAGCAGTGGGCATCGGACTAGCGGGAGTTTGAATGAGCAGTTCTTC
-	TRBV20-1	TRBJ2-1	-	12	CSARDEGYEQFF	TGCAGTGCTAGAGACGAGGGGTATGAGCAGTTCTTC
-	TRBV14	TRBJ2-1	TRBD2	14	CAGSPTSGYYEQFF	TGTGCCGGCAGTCCGACTAGCGGGTACTATGAGCAGTTCTTC
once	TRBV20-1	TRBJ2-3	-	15	CSARDSSVSTDTQYF	TGCAGTGCTAGAGATTCGAGTGTGAGCACAGATACGCAGTATTTT
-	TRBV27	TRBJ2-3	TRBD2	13	CASSHSSGDTQYF	TGTGCCAGCAGTCACTCTAGCGGGGATACGCAGTATTTT
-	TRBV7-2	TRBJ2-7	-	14	CASSLDWGNYEQYF	TGTGCCAGCAGCTTAGATTGGGGTAACTACGAGCAGTACTTC
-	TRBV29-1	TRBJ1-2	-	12	CSVDRANYGYTF	TGCAGCGTTGACAGGGCTAACTATGGCTACACCTTC
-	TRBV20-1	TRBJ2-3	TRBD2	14	CSAIGSGRGWTQYF	TGCAGTGCCATCGGCAGCGGGAGGGGGTGGACGCAGTATTTT
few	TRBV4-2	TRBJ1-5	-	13	CASDKGGGQPQHF	TGTGCCAGCGACAAGGGCGGAGGTCAGCCCCAGCATTTT
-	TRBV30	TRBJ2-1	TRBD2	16	CAWSNKGLAGINEQFF	TGTGCCTGGAGCAACAAGGGACTAGCGGGAATAAATGAGCAGTTCTTC
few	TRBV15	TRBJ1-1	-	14	CATSRMGQNTEAFF	TGTGCCACCAGCAGGATGGGACAGAACACTGAAGCTTTCTTT
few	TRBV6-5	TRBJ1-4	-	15	CASSAAVAANEKLFF	TGTGCCAGCAGTGCCGCGGTGGCGGCTAATGAAAAACTGTTTTTT
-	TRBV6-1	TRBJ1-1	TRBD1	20	CASSTIRGGTGGSMNTEAFF	TGTGCCAGCAGTACCATCCGCGGGGGGACAGGGGGCTCGATGAACACTGAAGCTTTCTTT
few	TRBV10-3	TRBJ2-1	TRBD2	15	CAISTSSGSYNEQFF	TGTGCCATCAGTACCTCTAGCGGGAGCTACAATGAGCAGTTCTTC
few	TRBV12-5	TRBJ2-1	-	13	CASGLSSYNEQFF	TGTGCTAGTGGTTTGTCGTCCTACAATGAGCAGTTCTTC
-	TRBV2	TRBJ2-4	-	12	CASGGTENIQYF	TGTGCCAGTGGTGGGACTGAAAACATTCAGTACTTC
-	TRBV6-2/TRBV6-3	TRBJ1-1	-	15	CASSYSRGPNTEAFF	TGTGCCAGCAGTTACTCCCGGGGTCCGAACACTGAAGCTTTCTTT
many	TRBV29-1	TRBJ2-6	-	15	CSVRSGGSGANVLTF	TGCAGCGTCAGGTCCGGTGGCTCTGGGGCCAACGTCCTGACTTTC
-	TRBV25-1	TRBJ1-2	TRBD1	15	CASSDYRGSNYGYTF	TGTGCCAGCAGTGACTACAGGGGGTCAAACTATGGCTACACCTTC
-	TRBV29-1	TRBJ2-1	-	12	CSVEALYNEQFF	TGCAGCGTTGAAGCCCTATACAATGAGCAGTTCTTC
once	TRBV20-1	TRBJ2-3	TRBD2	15	CSARDPLAGADTQYF	TGCAGTGCTAGAGATCCTCTGGCGGGGGCAGATACGCAGTATTTT
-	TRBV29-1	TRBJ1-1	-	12	CSVGVNSIGAFF	TGCAGCGTGGGGGTCAACTCAATAGGAGCTTTCTTT
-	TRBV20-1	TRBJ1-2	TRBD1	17	CSATKLNRDRGDYGYTF	TGCAGTGCCACTAAACTCAACCGGGACAGGGGGGACTATGGCTACACCTTC
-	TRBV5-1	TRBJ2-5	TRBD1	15	CASSFGDREQETQYF	TGCGCCAGCAGCTTCGGGGACAGGGAACAAGAGACCCAGTACTTC
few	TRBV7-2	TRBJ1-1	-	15	CASSFIGRGNTEAFF	TGTGCCAGCAGCTTTATCGGCAGGGGGAACACTGAAGCTTTCTTT
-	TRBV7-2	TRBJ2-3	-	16	CASSVEGGPGINTQYF	TGTGCCAGCAGCGTAGAGGGGGGGCCCGGAATAAATACGCAGTATTTT
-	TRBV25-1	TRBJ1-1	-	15	CASSEPWAGDTEAFF	TGTGCCAGCAGTGAACCATGGGCGGGCGACACTGAAGCTTTCTTT
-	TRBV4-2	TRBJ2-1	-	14	CASTPGTLGNEQFF	TGTGCCAGCACCCCGGGGACCTTGGGTAATGAGCAGTTCTTC
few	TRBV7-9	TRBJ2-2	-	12	CASSLAPGELFF	TGTGCCAGCAGCTTAGCTCCCGGGGAGCTGTTTTTT
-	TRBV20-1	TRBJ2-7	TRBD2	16	CSATNVLREESYEQYF	TGCAGTGCTACAAATGTGCTGCGGGAGGAATCCTACGAGCAGTACTTC
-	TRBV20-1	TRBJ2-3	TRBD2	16	CSARGLAGPNTDTQYF	TGCAGTGCTAGAGGACTAGCGGGGCCCAACACAGATACGCAGTATTTT
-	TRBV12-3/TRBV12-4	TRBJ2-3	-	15	CASIKTGRSTDTQYF	TGTGCCAGCATTAAGACAGGGAGGAGCACAGATACGCAGTATTTT